This TCR beta chain was obtained from a study of T cells after yellow fever vaccination. Findings and caveats of the study: A secondary response was less intense yet reached its peak sooner, at day 5 versus 15. Reappearance after the booster was seen for most primary-vaccination clones, at roughly 96% CD4 and 88% CD8.

This clonotype was found a few times. Its antigen is as yet unknown. Trimming shortened V by 0 bases and J by 9 bases, and 9 bases separated the two germline ends. The CDR3 runs 13 residues. Germline V gene sequence: CDR1 KGHSH, CDR2 LQKENI. The TCR cDNA carried a universal primer site and UMIs from 5'RACE template switching. TCRdb re-called the 5' RACE reads with MiXCR, one entry per CDR3 protein. Counted here are fewer than 350,000 distinct CDR3 sequences, 8% to 10% occurring once; the ten biggest clones make up around 17%. This chain connects TRBV18 to TRBJ2-1; D remains unclear. This TCR was recovered from a man in his late teens or twenties who received the YFV17D yellow fever vaccine. The input for sequencing was PBMCs, taken on the day of the first yellow fever vaccination. CDR3 residues: CASSPPALVEQFF. The CDR3 DNA reads TGTGCCAGCTCACCACCCGCGCTAGTTGAGCAGTTCTTC. Filled out from reference TRBV18 and TRBJ2-1, the complete variable domain reads NAGVMQNPRHLVRRRGQEARLRCSPMKGHSHVYWYRQLPEEGLKFMVYLQKENIIDESGMPKERFSAEFPKEGPSILRIQQVVRGDSAAYFCASSPPALVEQFFGPGTRLTVL.